Listed below are T cell receptor beta chains from one sample, sequenced in a study of CD8+CD57+ T cells in acquired aplastic anemia. Via MiXCR, TCRdb re-called the reads, giving one row per CDR3 protein. The table records approximately 170,000 distinct CDR3 sequences, around half of them present only once. The material sequenced was sorted CD4+, CD8+, or CD8+CD57+ T cells (not recorded which) from PBMCs. These receptors were collected from a human donor with aplastic anemia. CDR3s include the opening cysteine and the closing phenylalanine or tryptophan. The order of the fields is J gene, D gene, clone size, V gene, CDR3 DNA, CDR3 protein. The D gene is left open where the match is weak. Only some rows state a clone size, as once, few, many or a class for expanded clones.

TRBJ2-5	TRBD1	NA	TRBV2	TGTGCCAGCAGACTCGGGACAGGGGGCCTTGAGACCCAGTACTTC	CASRLGTGGLETQYF
TRBJ1-1	NA	NA	TRBV10-3	TGTGCCATCAGTGAGTCGATGGGGAACACTGAAGCTTTCTTT	CAISESMGNTEAFF
TRBJ1-6	NA	many	TRBV19	TGTGCCAGTAGTATAGTAAAAATGGCCTATAATTCACCCCTCCACTTT	CASSIVKMAYNSPLHF
TRBJ1-2	TRBD1	NA	TRBV25-1	TGTGCCAGCAGCCAAGACTTCGGACAGGGGGCTAAGCATGGCTACACCTTC	CASSQDFGQGAKHGYTF
TRBJ2-5	NA	NA	TRBV2	TGTGCCAGCAGTGAAAGGGAGCCTGGGACCCAGTACTTC	CASSEREPGTQYF
TRBJ1-2	NA	once	TRBV19	TGTGCCACCTGGGGCAACTATGGCTACACCTTC	CATWGNYGYTF
TRBJ2-1	NA	NA	TRBV2	TGTGCCAGCAGTGAAGACAGCAATGAGCAGTTCTTC	CASSEDSNEQFF
TRBJ1-6	NA	NA	TRBV15	TGTGCCACCAGCAGGCTTGAAGGACCCCTCCACTTT	CATSRLEGPLHF
TRBJ2-5	NA	NA	TRBV7-9	TGTGCCAGCAGCTTAGCGAGTGGGGAGACCCAGTACTTC	CASSLASGETQYF
TRBJ1-1	TRBD1	NA	TRBV12-3/TRBV12-4	TGTGCCAGCAGTTTAGGAGGAGGACAGGGGGCTACTGAAGCTTTCTTT	CASSLGGGQGATEAFF
TRBJ2-3	TRBD1	NA	TRBV19	TGTGCCAGTAGTGCCTCCTCGGGACAGTCGGCAGTAGATACGCAGTATTTT	CASSASSGQSAVDTQYF
TRBJ1-2	NA	few	TRBV4-2	TGTGCCAGCAGCCAAGATCTGGGGGCGGGGGGCTCCTATGGCTACACCTTC	CASSQDLGAGGSYGYTF
TRBJ1-5	NA	NA	TRBV15	TGTGCCACCAGCAGAGATGGGGCAGCTAGTCAGCCCCAGCATTTT	CATSRDGAASQPQHF
TRBJ1-6	NA	many	TRBV5-6	TGTGCCAGCAGTCGGGACTTCTCACCCCTCCACTTT	CASSRDFSPLHF
TRBJ2-3	NA	NA	TRBV4-1	TGCGCCAGCAGCCAACCTACGGGGATGACAGATACGCAGTATTTT	CASSQPTGMTDTQYF
TRBJ1-5	NA	NA	TRBV20-1	TGCAGTGCTAGCGAGGGGAGGAATCAGCCCCAGCATTTT	CSASEGRNQPQHF
TRBJ2-3	TRBD1	many	TRBV7-9	TGTGCCAGCAGCTTGGGCGGGACAGGGGGCGATACGCAGTATTTT	CASSLGGTGGDTQYF
TRBJ2-7	NA	NA	TRBV6-2/TRBV6-3	TGTGCCAGCAGTTACAGTTCTCCCTACGAGCAGTACTTC	CASSYSSPYEQYF
TRBJ1-1	NA	NA	TRBV25-1	TGTGCCAGCTCAGGGGCTTCGGGGGGCACTGGAGCTTTCTTT	CASSGASGGTGAFF
TRBJ1-6	TRBD1	few	TRBV3-1	TGTGCCAGCAGCCAAGATACAGGGGGCTATTCACCCCCCCACTTT	CASSQDTGGYSPPHF
TRBJ2-5	TRBD1	NA	TRBV7-9	TGTGCCAGCAGCTTGGACAGGCTCGGAGAGACCCAGTACTTC	CASSLDRLGETQYF
TRBJ2-3	TRBD2	NA	TRBV20-1	TGCAGTGCGTTCCCGGGACTAGCGAAGGCAGATACGCAGTATTTT	CSAFPGLAKADTQYF
TRBJ2-3	NA	many	TRBV20-1	TGCAGTGCTAGAGGACAGAGTAGCACAGATACGCAGTATTTT	CSARGQSSTDTQYF
TRBJ2-3	TRBD1	many	TRBV5-1	TGCGCCAGCAGCCCGACAGGGGACGGCACAGATACGCAGTATTTT	CASSPTGDGTDTQYF
TRBJ1-2	TRBD1	many	TRBV7-3	TGTGCCAGCAGCTTAACGGGACAGGGGGCAGGGGGCTACACCTTC	CASSLTGQGAGGYTF
TRBJ2-7	TRBD1	NA	TRBV11-3	TGTGCCTCAGCCCCGGGACAGGGGGTCGGAGGGCAGTACTTC	CASAPGQGVGGQYF
TRBJ1-4	NA	many	TRBV2	TGTGCCAGCGGGACGACAGACCCGAATGAAAAACTGTTTTTT	CASGTTDPNEKLFF
TRBJ2-3	NA	NA	TRBV20-1	TGCAGTGCTAGAATGATCCCCCTGACGGGGAGCAGCACAGATACGCAGTATTTT	CSARMIPLTGSSTDTQYF
TRBJ1-1	NA	many	TRBV20-1	TGCAGTGCTTCTTCGGGACAAAACACTGAAGCTTTCTTT	CSASSGQNTEAFF
TRBJ2-5	TRBD1	many	TRBV5-5	TGTGCCAGCAGCTTGGAGGGGACAGGGGGGAGGGAGACCCAGTACTTC	CASSLEGTGGRETQYF
TRBJ2-6	NA	many	TRBV9	TGTGCCAGCAGCCCTCTCGGAGGTCCTGGGGCCAACGTCCTGACTTTC	CASSPLGGPGANVLTF
TRBJ2-7	NA	many	TRBV7-9	TGTGCCAGCAGCTTAGAGGACTCAGTGTACGAGCAGTACTTC	CASSLEDSVYEQYF